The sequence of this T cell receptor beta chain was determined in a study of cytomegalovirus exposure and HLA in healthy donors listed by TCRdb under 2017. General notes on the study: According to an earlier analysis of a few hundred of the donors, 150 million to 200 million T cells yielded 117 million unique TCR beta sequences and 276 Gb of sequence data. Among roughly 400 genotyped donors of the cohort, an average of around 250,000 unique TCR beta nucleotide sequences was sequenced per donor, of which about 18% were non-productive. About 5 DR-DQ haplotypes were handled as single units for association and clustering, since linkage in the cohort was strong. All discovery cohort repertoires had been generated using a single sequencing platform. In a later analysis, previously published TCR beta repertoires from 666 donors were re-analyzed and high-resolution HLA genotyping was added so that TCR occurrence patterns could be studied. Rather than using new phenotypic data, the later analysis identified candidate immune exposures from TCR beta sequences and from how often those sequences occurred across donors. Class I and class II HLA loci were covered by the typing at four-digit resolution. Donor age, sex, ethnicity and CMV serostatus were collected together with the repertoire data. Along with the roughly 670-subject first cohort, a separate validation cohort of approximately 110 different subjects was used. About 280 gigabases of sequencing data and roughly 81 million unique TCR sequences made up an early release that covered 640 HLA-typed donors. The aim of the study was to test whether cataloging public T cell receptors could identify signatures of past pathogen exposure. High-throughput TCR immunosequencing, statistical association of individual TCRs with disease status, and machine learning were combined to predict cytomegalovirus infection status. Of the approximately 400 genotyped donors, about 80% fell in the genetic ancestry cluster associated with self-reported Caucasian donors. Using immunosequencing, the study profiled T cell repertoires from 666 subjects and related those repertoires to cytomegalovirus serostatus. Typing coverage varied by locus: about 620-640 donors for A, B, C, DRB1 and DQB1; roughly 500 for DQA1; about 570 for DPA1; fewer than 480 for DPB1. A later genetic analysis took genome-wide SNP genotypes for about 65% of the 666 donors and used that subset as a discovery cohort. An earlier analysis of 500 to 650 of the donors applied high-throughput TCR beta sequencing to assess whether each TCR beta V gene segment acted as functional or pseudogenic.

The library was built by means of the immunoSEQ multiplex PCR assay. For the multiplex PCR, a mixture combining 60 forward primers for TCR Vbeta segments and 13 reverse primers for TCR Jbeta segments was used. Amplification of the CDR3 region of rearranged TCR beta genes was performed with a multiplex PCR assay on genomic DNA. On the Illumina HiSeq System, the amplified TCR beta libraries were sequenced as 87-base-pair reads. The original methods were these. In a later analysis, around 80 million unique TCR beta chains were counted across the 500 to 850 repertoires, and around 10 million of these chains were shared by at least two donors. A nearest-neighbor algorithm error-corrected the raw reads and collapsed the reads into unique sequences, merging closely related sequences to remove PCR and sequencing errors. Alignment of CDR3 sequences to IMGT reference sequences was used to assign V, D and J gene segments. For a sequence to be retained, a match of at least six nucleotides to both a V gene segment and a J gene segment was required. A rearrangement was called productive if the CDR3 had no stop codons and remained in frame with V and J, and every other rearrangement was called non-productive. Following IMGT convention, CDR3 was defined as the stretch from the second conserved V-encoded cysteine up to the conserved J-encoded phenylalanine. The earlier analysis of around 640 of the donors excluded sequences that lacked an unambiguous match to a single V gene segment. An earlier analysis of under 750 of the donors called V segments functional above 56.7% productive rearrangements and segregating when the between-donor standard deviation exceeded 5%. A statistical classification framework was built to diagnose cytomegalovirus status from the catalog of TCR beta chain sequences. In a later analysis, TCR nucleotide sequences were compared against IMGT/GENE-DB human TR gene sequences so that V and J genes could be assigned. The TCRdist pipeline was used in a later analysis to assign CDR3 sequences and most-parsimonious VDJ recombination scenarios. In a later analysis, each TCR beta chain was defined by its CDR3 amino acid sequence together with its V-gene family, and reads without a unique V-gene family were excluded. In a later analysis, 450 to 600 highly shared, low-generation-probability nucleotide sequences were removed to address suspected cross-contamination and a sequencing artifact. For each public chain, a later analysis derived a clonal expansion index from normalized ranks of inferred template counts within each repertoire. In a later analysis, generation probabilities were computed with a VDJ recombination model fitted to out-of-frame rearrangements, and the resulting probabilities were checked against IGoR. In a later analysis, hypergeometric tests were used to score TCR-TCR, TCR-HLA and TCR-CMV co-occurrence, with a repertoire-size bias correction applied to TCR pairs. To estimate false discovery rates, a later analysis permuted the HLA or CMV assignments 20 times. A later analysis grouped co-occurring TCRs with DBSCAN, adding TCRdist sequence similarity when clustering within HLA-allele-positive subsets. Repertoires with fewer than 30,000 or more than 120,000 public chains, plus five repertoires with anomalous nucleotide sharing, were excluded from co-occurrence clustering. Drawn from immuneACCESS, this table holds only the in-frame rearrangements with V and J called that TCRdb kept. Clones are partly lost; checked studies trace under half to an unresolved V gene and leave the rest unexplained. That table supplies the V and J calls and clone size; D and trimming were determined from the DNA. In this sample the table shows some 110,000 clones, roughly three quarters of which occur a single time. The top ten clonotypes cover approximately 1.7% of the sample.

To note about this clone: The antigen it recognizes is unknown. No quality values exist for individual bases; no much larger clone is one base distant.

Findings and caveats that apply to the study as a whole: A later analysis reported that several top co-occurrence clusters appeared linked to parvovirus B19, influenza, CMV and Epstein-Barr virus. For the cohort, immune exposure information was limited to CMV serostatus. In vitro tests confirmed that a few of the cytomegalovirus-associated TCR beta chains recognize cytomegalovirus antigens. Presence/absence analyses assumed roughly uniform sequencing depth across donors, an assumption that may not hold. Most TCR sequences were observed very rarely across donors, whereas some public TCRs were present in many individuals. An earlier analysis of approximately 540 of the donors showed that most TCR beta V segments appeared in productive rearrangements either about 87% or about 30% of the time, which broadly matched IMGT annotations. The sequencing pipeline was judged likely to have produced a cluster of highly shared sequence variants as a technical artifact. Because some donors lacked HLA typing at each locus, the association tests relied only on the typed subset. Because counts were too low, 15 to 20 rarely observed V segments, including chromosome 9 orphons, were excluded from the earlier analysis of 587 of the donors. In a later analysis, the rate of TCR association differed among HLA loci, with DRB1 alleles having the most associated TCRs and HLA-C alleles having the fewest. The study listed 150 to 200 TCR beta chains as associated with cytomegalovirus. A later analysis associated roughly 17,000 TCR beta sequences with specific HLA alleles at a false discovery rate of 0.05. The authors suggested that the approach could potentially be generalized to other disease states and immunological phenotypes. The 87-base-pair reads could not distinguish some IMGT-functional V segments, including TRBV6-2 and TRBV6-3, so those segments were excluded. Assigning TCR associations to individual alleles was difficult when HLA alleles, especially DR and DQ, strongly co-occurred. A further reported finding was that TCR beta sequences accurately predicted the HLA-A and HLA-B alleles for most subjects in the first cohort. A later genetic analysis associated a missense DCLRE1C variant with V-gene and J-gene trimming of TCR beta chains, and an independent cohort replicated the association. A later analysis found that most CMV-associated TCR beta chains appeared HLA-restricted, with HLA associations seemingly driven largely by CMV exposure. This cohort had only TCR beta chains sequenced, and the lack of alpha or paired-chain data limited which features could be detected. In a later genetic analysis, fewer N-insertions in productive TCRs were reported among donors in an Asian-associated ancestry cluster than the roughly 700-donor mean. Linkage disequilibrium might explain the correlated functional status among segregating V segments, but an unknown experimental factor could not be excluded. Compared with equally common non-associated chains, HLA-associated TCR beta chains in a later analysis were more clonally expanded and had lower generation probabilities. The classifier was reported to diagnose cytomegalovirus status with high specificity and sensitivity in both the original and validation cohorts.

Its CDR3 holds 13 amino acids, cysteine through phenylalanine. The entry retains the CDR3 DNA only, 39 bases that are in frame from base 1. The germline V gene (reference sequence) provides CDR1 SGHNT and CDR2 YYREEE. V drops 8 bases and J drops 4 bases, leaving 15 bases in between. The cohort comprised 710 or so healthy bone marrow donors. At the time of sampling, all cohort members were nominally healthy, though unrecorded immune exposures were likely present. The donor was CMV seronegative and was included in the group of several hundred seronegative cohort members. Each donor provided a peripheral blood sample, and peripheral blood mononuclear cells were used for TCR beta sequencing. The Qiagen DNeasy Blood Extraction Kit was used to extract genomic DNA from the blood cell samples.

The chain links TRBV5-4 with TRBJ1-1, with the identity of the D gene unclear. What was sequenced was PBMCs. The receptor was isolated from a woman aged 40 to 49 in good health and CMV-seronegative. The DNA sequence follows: TGTGCCAGTAGATGGTGGGCGGGCACTGAAGCTTTCTTT. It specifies CASRWWAGTEAFF.